The 18 T cell receptor beta chains presented below share a single source sample, sequenced in a study of blood T cell repertoires in COVID-19. The data were produced by immunoSEQ multiplex PCR, yet TCRdb's version contains in-frame clones alone and is incomplete. The sample consists of fewer than 140,000 clones, 70% to 85% of them appearing once. Sequenced input: peripheral blood. The source is an older woman with acute or convalescent COVID-19.

This clone appeared a few times. V and J are TRBV29-1 and TRBJ2-7; D is undetermined. The V and J ends lost 7 bases and 1 base respectively, with 11 bases between them. Germline-derived CDR1 and CDR2 are SQVTM and ANQGSEA. The CDR3 covers 12 residues. The CDR3 bases are TGCAGCGCTCAGACTGGTTCCTACGAGCAGTACTTC. Its translation: CSAQTGSYEQYF.

The rearrangement links TRBV4-1 to TRBJ1-1; unclear D gene. Trimming stripped 0 bases from V and 4 bases from J, with 12 bases between. The length of the CDR3 is 15 residues. Germline CDR1 and CDR2: MGHRA and YSYEKL. The CDR3 bases are TGCGCCAGCAGCCAAGAAGCCGGGGATGTCACTGAAGCTTTCTTT. Translated: CASSQEAGDVTEAFF.

V and J are TRBV19 and TRBJ1-4, with 7 positions matching TRBD1. The CDR3 spans 14 residues. With 7 bases clipped from V and 2 bases from J, the junction kept 4 bases outside the gene matches. The germline V gene has CDR1 LNHDA and CDR2 SQIVND (reference sequence). DNA for the CDR3: TGTGCCAGTACTACGACAGGGACTAATGAAAAACTGTTTTTT. It codes for CASTTTGTNEKLFF.

The rearrangement uses TRBV19 and TRBJ1-1; maybe TRBD1 (5 bases). V dropped 3 bases and J dropped 7 bases, with 18 bases sitting between them. CDR1 and CDR2 (germline): LNHDA, SQIVND (reference sequence). This CDR3 region has 15 residues. The CDR3 nucleotides are TGTGCCAGTAGTATGCGGGGCTCCGACACTGGTGAAGCTTTCTTT. Residues: CASSMRGSDTGEAFF. Together with reference TRBV19 and TRBJ1-1, the CDR3 gives the full variable domain: DGGITQSPKYLFRKEGQNVTLSCEQNLNHDAMYWYRQDPGQGLRLIYYSQIVNDFQKGDIAEGYSVSREKKESFPLTVTSAQKNPTAFYLCASSMRGSDTGEAFFGQGTRLTVV.

The J gene is TRBJ2-2, the V gene TRBV6-1, with 10 positions matching TRBD1. The CDR3 spans 17 residues. V gave up 3 bases and J gave up 5 bases; unmatched junction bases: 9. Germline V lookup: CDR1 MNHNS, CDR2 SASEGT. The CDR3 DNA is TGTGCCAGCAGTGACCATGGGACAGGGGACCCTACCGGGGAGCTGTTTTTT. Protein sequence: CASSDHGTGDPTGELFF.

CDR3 protein: CASSQGVFAAQHF. The CDR3 DNA sequence: TGCGCCAGCAGCCAAGGAGTTTTCGCGGCCCAGCATTTT. The chain recombines TRBV4-1 with TRBJ1-5; the D is unclear. Trimming removed 1 base at V and 11 bases at J, with 12 bases between. CDR1 MGHRA and CDR2 YSYEKL come from the germline V gene. The CDR3 loop spans 13 amino acids.

The chain uses TRBV7-9 and TRBJ1-3, with 9 nucleotides matching TRBD1. This CDR3 has 15 amino acids. V lost 5 bases and J lost 2; bases outside the gene matches: 4. CDR1 SEHNR and CDR2 FQNEAQ come from the germline V gene (reference sequence). The CDR3 nucleotides read TGTGCCAGCAGCCCCTGGGACAGGGCTGGAAACACCATATATTTT. This gives the protein CASSPWDRAGNTIYF.

This rearrangement joins TRBV27 to TRBJ2-2; D call uncertain. The V end lost 1 base, the J end lost 1 base, and 4 bases lay between the germline ends. The germline CDR1 and CDR2 sequences are MNHEY and SMNVEV (reference sequence). CDR3 size: 14 residues. The CDR3 sequence is CASSLYRNTGELFF. DNA of the CDR3: TGTGCCAGCAGTTTATATAGGAACACCGGGGAGCTGTTTTTT.

The chain uses TRBV10-3 and TRBJ1-2, with no clear D. CDR1 and CDR2 (germline): ENHRY, SYGVKD. With 2 bases removed from V and 0 bases from J, the gap between germline ends came to 10 bases. This CDR3 has 15 amino acids. As DNA, the CDR3 is TGTGCCATCAGTGAGGGGCCGAAGGCTAACTATGGCTACACCTTC. It translates to CAISEGPKANYGYTF.

The V gene is TRBV7-2, the J gene TRBJ2-2; 13 bases are shared with TRBD2. CDR3 length equals 16 residues. Losses at the gene ends were 7 bases for V and 5 bases for J; bases not matched to a gene: 7. Germline assignment: CDR1 SGHTA and CDR2 FQGNSA. DNA for the CDR3: TGTGCCAGCACTCTACTAGCGGGGGGGCCTACCGGGGAGCTGTTTTTT. It is translated as CASTLLAGGPTGELFF.

This sequence joins TRBV11-3 and TRBJ2-5; TRBD1 aligns across 8 bases. Losses at the gene ends were 4 bases for V and 3 bases for J; bases not matched to a gene: 7. CDR1 and CDR2 from the germline V gene are SGHNT and YENEEA. CDR3 length: 15 residues. CDR3 DNA sequence: TGTGCCAGCAGCTCCGGGACAGGAGATGAAGAGACCCAGTACTTC. Protein product: CASSSGTGDEETQYF.

The chain employs TRBV20-1 and TRBJ1-1; D not certain. The ends were cut back, 1 base at V and 6 bases at J, with 6 bases in the middle. This CDR3 region has 11 residues. Germline V gives CDR1 DFQATT, CDR2 SNEGSKA (reference sequence). The CDR3 DNA is TGCAGTGCTAGAGTAGAATCTGAAGCTTTCTTT. Translation: CSARVESEAFF.

The genes are TRBV5-6 and TRBJ2-2, with 12 bases that match TRBD2. V shed 7 bases, J shed 6 bases, and the junction held 13 bases outside the gene matches. Germline CDR1 SGHDT, CDR2 YYEEEE. CDR3 length: 17 amino acids. The CDR3 here is CASRNGLAGSYAGELFF. CDR3 bases: TGTGCCAGCCGCAACGGACTAGCGGGGTCTTACGCCGGGGAGCTGTTTTTT.

The chain employs TRBV7-9 and TRBJ2-2, with a tentative D call TRBD1 (5 bases). Trimming stripped 5 bases from V and 7 bases from J, with 11 bases between. The CDR3 extends over 13 amino acids. Germline-derived CDR1 and CDR2 are SEHNR and FQNEAQ (reference sequence). CDR3 residues: CASSPKGVGELFF. The CDR3, as DNA: TGTGCCAGCAGCCCAAAAGGGGTCGGGGAGCTGTTTTTT.

This clone occurred a few times. The rearrangement links TRBV7-3 to TRBJ2-7, with 12 bases aligning to TRBD2. Per germline, CDR1 SGHTA and CDR2 FQGTGA. The CDR3 loop spans 15 amino acids. The junction had 2 bases not matched to a gene; V was cut back by 1 base and J by 4 bases. The DNA of the CDR3 is TGTGCCAGCAGCTTAAGCGGGACTAGCGGGTACGAGCAGTACTTC. As protein: CASSLSGTSGYEQYF.

This clone was counted at least ten times. This chain uses TRBV19 with TRBJ2-2; D is possibly TRBD1 (7 bases). CDR1 is LNHDA and CDR2 is SQIVND in the germline V gene (reference sequence). V lost 3 bases and J 7 bases, leaving 18 bases between the germline ends. This CDR3 spans 16 amino acids. The chain's CDR3 is CASSMESGRGDGELFF. Written as DNA, the CDR3 is TGTGCCAGTAGTATGGAATCGGGCAGGGGGGACGGGGAGCTGTTTTTT. The full variable domain, in which reference TRBV19 and TRBJ2-2 provide the parts outside the CDR3, is DGGITQSPKYLFRKEGQNVTLSCEQNLNHDAMYWYRQDPGQGLRLIYYSQIVNDFQKGDIAEGYSVSREKKESFPLTVTSAQKNPTAFYLCASSMESGRGDGELFFGEGSRLTVL.

CDR3 nucleotide sequence: TGTGCCAGCAGCTTACAGCACCGGGGCACAGATACGCAGTATTTT. Translation gives CASSLQHRGTDTQYF. V is TRBV11-2 and J is TRBJ2-3; no reliable D call. The CDR3 has 15 amino acids. The germline V gene has CDR1 SGHAT and CDR2 FQNNGV. V was clipped by 2 bases and J by 1 base, with 10 bases between them.

This clone was found once. This chain links TRBV5-6 with TRBJ2-7, with D possibly matching TRBD2 (7 bases). The CDR3 extends over 16 amino acids. Germline V gene sequence: CDR1 SGHDT, CDR2 YYEEEE. Trimming left V 1 base short and J 4 bases short, with 18 bases between. CDR3 region: CASSLSPAGATYEQYF. The CDR3 DNA is TGTGCCAGCAGCTTGTCCCCTGCGGGGGCTACGTACGAGCAGTACTTC.